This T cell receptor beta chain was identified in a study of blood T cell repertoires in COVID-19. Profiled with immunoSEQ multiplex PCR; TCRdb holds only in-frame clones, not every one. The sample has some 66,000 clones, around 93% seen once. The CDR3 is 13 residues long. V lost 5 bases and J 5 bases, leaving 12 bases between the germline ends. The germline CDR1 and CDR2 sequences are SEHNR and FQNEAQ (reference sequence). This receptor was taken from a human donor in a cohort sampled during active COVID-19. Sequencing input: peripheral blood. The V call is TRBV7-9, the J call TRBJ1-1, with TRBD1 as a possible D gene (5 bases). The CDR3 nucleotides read TGTGCCAGCAGCATAATGGGGGGTACTGAAGCTTTCTTT. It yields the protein CASSIMGGTEAFF.